Listed below are T cell receptor beta chains from one sample, sequenced in a study of OX40 agonist ivuxolimab in advanced cancers. Method: immunoSEQ multiplex PCR; TCRdb's copy keeps in-frame clones and lacks some. The profile shows tens of thousands of clones, around four fifths of them singletons. This material consisted of CD4+ or CD8+ T cells sorted from blood, taken in a trial of the OX40 agonist ivuxolimab. These receptors were obtained from an adult with an advanced solid tumor such as melanoma, head and neck, liver or kidney cancer. CDR3s include the opening cysteine and the closing phenylalanine or tryptophan. The D gene is left open where the match is weak. Expanded clones get a size class; other rows say once, few or many, or leave the size out.

d_gene,abundance,v_gene,j_gene,CDR3aa,CDR3nt
-,-,TRBV18,TRBJ2-2,CASSPRRANTGELFF,TGTGCCAGCTCACCACGCAGGGCTAACACCGGGGAGCTGTTTTTT
-,once,TRBV10-1,TRBJ1-1,CASSPDRSRNTEAFF,TGCGCCAGCAGCCCCGACAGGAGCCGGAACACTGAAGCTTTCTTT
-,-,TRBV7-9,TRBJ1-4,CASSSWAGATNEKLFF,TGTGCCAGCAGCTCATGGGCGGGGGCAACTAATGAAAAACTGTTTTTT
TRBD1,-,TRBV5-5,TRBJ2-3,CASSAGVAGGGTDTQYF,TGTGCCAGCAGCGCCGGGGTGGCAGGGGGAGGCACAGATACGCAGTATTTT
-,-,TRBV28,TRBJ1-5,CASSDRGDQPQHF,TGTGCCAGCAGTGACCGGGGGGATCAGCCCCAGCATTTT
TRBD2,-,TRBV7-9,TRBJ2-3,CASSLMGSGRAVGTDTQYF,TGTGCCAGCAGCTTAATGGGTAGCGGGAGGGCCGTGGGCACAGATACGCAGTATTTT
-,-,TRBV5-1,TRBJ2-7,CASSLAAGPGSYEQYF,TGCGCCAGCAGCTTGGCTGCCGGGCCTGGGTCCTACGAGCAGTACTTC
TRBD2,-,TRBV10-3,TRBJ2-7,CAISGDRLAGGSYEQYF,TGTGCCATCAGTGGGGACAGACTAGCGGGAGGATCCTACGAGCAGTACTTC
TRBD2,once,TRBV5-1,TRBJ2-1,CASSGDGGGAYNEQFF,TGCGCCAGCAGCGGCGATGGCGGGGGGGCCTACAATGAGCAGTTCTTC
-,-,TRBV2,TRBJ1-1,CASRDLLISMNTEAFF,TGTGCCAGCAGAGATCTCTTGATCAGCATGAACACTGAAGCTTTCTTT
TRBD1,-,TRBV5-5,TRBJ1-2,CASSLAGQGPYGYTF,TGTGCCAGCAGCTTGGCAGGACAGGGACCCTATGGCTACACCTTC
-,-,TRBV7-2,TRBJ1-5,CASSPGAGVQPQHF,TGTGCCAGCAGCCCAGGGGCAGGGGTACAGCCCCAGCATTTT
-,-,TRBV28,TRBJ1-1,CASTEGGGAFF,TGTGCCAGCACCGAGGGCGGGGGAGCTTTCTTT
TRBD1,-,TRBV9,TRBJ1-3,CASSPWTGDALIYF,TGTGCCAGCAGCCCTTGGACAGGGGACGCCCTCATATATTTT
-,-,TRBV6-1,TRBJ1-4,CASSTVNTAPGKLFF,TGTGCCAGCAGTACCGTTAACACAGCCCCGGGAAAACTGTTTTTT